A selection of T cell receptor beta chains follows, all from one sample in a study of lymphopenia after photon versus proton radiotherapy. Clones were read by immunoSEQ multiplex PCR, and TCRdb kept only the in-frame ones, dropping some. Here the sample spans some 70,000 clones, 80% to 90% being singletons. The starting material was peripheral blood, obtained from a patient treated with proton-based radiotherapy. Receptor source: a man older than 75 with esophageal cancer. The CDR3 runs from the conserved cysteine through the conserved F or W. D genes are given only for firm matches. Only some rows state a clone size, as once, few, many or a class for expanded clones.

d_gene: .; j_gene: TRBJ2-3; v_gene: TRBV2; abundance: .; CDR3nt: TGTGCCAGCAGTGTCAGGACGGCTAGCACAGATACGCAGTATTTT; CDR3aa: CASSVRTASTDTQYF
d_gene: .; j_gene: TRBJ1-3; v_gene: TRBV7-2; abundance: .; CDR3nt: TGTGCCAGCAGCGCCGGGACGAGAGGAAACACCATATATTTT; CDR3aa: CASSAGTRGNTIYF
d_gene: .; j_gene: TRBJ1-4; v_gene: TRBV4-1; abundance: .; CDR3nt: TGCGCCAGCAGCCAAGTAATGCGGCCTGCAACTAATGAAAAACTGTTTTTT; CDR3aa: CASSQVMRPATNEKLFF
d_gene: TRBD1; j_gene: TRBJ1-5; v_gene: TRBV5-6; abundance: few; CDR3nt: TGTGCCAGCAGCTTGGCCGGGACAGGGGGTATAACTCAGCCCCAGCATTTT; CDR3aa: CASSLAGTGGITQPQHF
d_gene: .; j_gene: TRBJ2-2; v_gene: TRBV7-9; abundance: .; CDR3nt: TGTGCCAGCAGCCGAAAGACCCCTAGCGTGCTGTTTTTT; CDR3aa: CASSRKTPSVLFF
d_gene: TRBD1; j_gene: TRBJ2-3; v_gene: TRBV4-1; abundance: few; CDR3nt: TGCGCCAGCAGCCTACGACACAGGGGGCCCACAGATACGCAGTATTTT; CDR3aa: CASSLRHRGPTDTQYF
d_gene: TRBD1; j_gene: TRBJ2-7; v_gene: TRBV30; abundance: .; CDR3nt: TGTGCCTGGAGTGTACAGGGGTACGAGCAGTACTTC; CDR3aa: CAWSVQGYEQYF
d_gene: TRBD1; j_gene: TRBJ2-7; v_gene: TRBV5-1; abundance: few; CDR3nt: TGCGCCAGCAGCTTGACAGGGGGCAGTGCGGACGAGCAGTACTTC; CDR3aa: CASSLTGGSADEQYF
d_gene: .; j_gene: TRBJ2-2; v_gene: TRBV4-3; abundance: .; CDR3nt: TGCGCCAGCAGCCAAGGGGGGGCCGGAGAGGCGAACACCGGGGAGCTGTTTTTT; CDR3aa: CASSQGGAGEANTGELFF
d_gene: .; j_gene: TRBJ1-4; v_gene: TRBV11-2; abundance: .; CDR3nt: TGTGCCAGCAGTTACTCGGGGCAGAATGAAAAACTGTTTTTT; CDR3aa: CASSYSGQNEKLFF
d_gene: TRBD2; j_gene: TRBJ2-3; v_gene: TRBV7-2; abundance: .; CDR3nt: TGTGCCAGCAGCCGACTAGCGGGAAGGGATACGCAGTATTTT; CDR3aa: CASSRLAGRDTQYF
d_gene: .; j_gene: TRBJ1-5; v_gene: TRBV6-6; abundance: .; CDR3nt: TGTGCCAGCACCCCCTCGAGCCAGCCCCAGCATTTT; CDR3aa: CASTPSSQPQHF
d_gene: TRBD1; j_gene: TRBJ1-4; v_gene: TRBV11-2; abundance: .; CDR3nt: TGTGCCAGCAGCTTCGACTGGACAGGGGGAAATGAAAAACTGTTTTTT; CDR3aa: CASSFDWTGGNEKLFF
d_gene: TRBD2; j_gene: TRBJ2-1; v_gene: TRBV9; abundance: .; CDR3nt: TGTGCCAGCAGCCCACGGCGGGGGATCGACAATGAGCAGTTCTTC; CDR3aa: CASSPRRGIDNEQFF
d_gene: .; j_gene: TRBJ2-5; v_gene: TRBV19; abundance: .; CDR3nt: TGTGCCAGTAGTGTGTCGGGGGGCCGAGGAATCTACCAAGAGACCCAGTACTTC; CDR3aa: CASSVSGGRGIYQETQYF
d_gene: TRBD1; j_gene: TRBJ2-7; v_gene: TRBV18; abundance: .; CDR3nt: TGTGCCAGCTCACCGAACCGGGACAGTCCCAACGAGCAGTACTTC; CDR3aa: CASSPNRDSPNEQYF
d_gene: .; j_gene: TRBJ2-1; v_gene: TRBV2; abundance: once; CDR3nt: TGTGCCAGCAGACTCGACAGAAACAATGAGCAGTTCTTC; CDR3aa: CASRLDRNNEQFF
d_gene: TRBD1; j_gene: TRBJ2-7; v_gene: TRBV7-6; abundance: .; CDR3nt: TGTGCCAGCAGCGGGCCGGGACAGGGGACCTCCTACGAGCAGTACTTC; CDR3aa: CASSGPGQGTSYEQYF
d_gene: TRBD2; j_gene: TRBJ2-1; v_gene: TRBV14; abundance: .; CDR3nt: TGTGCCAGCAGCCAAGATTACTCAGCGGGGGGGCCTTACAATGAGCAGTTCTTC; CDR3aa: CASSQDYSAGGPYNEQFF
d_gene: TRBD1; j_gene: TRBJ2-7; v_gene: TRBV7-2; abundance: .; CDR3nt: TGTGCCAGCAGCCCGACAGGGTACGAGCAGTACTTC; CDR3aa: CASSPTGYEQYF
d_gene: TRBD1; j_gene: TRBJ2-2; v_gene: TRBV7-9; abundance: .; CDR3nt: TGTGCCAGCAGCGTACAGGGGGCGCAAACCGGGGAGCTGTTTTTT; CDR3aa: CASSVQGAQTGELFF
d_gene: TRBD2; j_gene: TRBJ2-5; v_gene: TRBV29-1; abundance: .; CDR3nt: TGCAGCGTTGCCCCCCGGGGGAGGGAGAAGACCCAGTACTTC; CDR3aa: CSVAPRGREKTQYF
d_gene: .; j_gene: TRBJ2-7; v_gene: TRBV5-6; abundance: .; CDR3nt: TGTGCCAGCAGCTTGGCCACCTACGAGCAGTACTTC; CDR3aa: CASSLATYEQYF
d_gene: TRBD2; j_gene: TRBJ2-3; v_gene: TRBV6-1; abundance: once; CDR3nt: TGTGCCAGCAGTGAACTAGCGGGGGGCTTCACAGATACGCAGTATTTT; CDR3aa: CASSELAGGFTDTQYF
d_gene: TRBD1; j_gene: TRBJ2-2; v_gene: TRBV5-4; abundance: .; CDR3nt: TGTGCCAGCAGCCAGACAGGGACGAACACCGGGGAGCTGTTTTTT; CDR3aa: CASSQTGTNTGELFF
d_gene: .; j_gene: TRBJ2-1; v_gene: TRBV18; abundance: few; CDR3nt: TGTGCCAGCTCAACATCCGGGACACCTCGCGATGAGCAGTTCTTC; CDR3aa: CASSTSGTPRDEQFF
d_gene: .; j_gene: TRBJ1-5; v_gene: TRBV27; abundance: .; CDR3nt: TGTGCCAGCAGTCCAAGGGGGGGGCGCACAGGTCAGCCCCAGCATTTT; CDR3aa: CASSPRGGRTGQPQHF
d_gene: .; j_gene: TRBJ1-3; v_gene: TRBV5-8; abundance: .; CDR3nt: TGTGCCAGCGTGGAATGGGGTGGAAACACCATATATTTT; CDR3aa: CASVEWGGNTIYF
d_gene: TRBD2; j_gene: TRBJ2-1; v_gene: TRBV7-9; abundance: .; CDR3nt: TGTGCCAGCAGCTTAGAGACTAGCGAGCAGTTCTTC; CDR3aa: CASSLETSEQFF
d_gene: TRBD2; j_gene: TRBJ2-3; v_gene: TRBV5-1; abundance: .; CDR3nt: TGCGCCAGCAGCTTACAAGCGGGGGCCTCAGATACGCAGTATTTT; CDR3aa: CASSLQAGASDTQYF
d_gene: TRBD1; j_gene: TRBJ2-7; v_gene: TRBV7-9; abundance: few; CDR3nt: TGTGCCAGCAGCTTATTAGTGGCAGGGGGACACGAGCAGTACTTC; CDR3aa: CASSLLVAGGHEQYF
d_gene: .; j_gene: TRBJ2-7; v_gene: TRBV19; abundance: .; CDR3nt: TGTGCCAGTAGTTCGAGGTCCGAGCAGTACTTC; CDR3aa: CASSSRSEQYF
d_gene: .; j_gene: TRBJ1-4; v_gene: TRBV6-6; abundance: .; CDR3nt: TGTGCCAGCAGTTACAGTGGGGCGACGGGTGAAAAACTGTTTTTT; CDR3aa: CASSYSGATGEKLFF
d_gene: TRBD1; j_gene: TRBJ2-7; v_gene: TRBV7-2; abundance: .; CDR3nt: TGTGCCAGCAGCCCCGAGGACAGGCGTTCCTACGAGCAGTACTTC; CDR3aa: CASSPEDRRSYEQYF
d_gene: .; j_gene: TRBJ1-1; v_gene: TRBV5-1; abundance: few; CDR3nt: TGCGCCAGCAGCCGCGGGACTCAGGGCACTGAAGCTTTCTTT; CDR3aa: CASSRGTQGTEAFF
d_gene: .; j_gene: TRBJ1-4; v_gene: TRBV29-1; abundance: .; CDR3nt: TGCAGCGTTGAAGATCAGGGCGAGGTCGAAAAACTGTTTTTT; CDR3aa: CSVEDQGEVEKLFF
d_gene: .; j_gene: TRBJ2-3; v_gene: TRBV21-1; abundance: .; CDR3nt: TGTGCCAGCGGTTCCGGACAGGGGAACACAGATACGCAGTATTTT; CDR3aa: CASGSGQGNTDTQYF
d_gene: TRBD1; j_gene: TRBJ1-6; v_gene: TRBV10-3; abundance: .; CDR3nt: TGTGCCATCAGGTCGGACAGGGGAGGGTCACCCCTCCACTTT; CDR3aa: CAIRSDRGGSPLHF
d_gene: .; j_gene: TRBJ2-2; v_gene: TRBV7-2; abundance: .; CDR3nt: TGTGCCAGCAGTCAGGGTACCGGGGAGCTGTTTTTT; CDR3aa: CASSQGTGELFF
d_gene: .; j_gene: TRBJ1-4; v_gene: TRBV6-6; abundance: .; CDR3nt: TGTGCCAGCAGTTATTCGAATGAAAAACTGTTTTTT; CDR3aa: CASSYSNEKLFF
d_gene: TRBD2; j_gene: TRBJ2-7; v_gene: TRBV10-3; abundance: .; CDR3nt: TGTGCCATCAGTACTAGCGGGAGGGAACACGAGCAGTACTTC; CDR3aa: CAISTSGREHEQYF
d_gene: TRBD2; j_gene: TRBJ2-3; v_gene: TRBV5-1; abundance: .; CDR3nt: TGCGCCAGCAGCATAGGACTAGCGGCAGGCACAGATACGCAGTATTTT; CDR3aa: CASSIGLAAGTDTQYF
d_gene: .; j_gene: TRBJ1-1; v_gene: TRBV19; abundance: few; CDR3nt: TGTGCCAGTAGTAGCCTTGGGGTTAAGAACACTGAAGCTTTCTTT; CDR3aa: CASSSLGVKNTEAFF
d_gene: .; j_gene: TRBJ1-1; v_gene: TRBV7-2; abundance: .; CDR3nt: TGTGCCAGCAGTCAGCAGCCCAACACTGAAGCTTTCTTT; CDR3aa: CASSQQPNTEAFF
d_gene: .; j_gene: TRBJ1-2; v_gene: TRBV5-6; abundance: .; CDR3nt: TGTGCCAGCAGCTTCGGACAGAGGGCTCTTATTGCCTTC; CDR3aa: CASSFGQRALIAF
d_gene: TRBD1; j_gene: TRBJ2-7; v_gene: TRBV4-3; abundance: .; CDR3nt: TGCGCCAGCAGCTACTCCGGGACAGGGGAAGCCTACGAGCAGTACTTC; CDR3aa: CASSYSGTGEAYEQYF
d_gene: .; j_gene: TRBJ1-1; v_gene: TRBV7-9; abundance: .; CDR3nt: TGTGCCAGCAGCTACTCTACTGGACAGCCGCTGGGAGCTTTCTTT; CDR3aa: CASSYSTGQPLGAFF
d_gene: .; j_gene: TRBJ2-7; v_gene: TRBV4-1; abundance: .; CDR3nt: TGCGCCAGCAGCCAAGACGGTTACGAGCAGTACTTC; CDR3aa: CASSQDGYEQYF
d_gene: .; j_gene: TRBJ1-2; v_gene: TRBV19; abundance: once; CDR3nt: TGTGCCAGTAGTATTTGGGGCGCAGGTCGTGGCTACACCTTC; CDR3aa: CASSIWGAGRGYTF
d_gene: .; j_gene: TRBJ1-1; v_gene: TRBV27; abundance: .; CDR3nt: TGTGCCAGCAGTCCCCAATCACGGGGAAAGGCTGAAGCTTTCTTT; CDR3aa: CASSPQSRGKAEAFF
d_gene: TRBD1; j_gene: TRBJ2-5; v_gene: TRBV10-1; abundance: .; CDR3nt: TGCGCCAAGGGGGCTTGGAAGACCCAGTACTTC; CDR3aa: CAKGAWKTQYF
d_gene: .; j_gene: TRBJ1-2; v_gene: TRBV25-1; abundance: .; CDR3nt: TGTGCCAGCAGTGATCAGGGACCCAAGTATGGCTACACCTTC; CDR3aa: CASSDQGPKYGYTF